This section outlines one T cell receptor beta chain sequence together with its context. What it binds is unknown. The CDR3 totals 16 residues. Trimming left V 3 bases short and J 4 bases short, with 18 bases between. Germline V lookup: CDR1 KGHSH, CDR2 LQKENI. Separate from the roughly 670-subject first cohort, the approximately 120-subject validation cohort was the one that the donors belonged to. Profiling relied on immunoSEQ multiplex PCR, and the TCRdb table lists in-frame clones only, not all of them. The table has roughly 310,000 clones, 88% seen once. The data were taken from a study of cytomegalovirus exposure and HLA in healthy donors. Study findings and constraints: For cytomegalovirus status, the classifier reportedly gave diagnoses with high specificity and sensitivity. Through in vitro validation, a few CMV-associated chains were shown to be specific for CMV antigens.

The receptor comes from a man aged 30-40 years in good health and CMV-seronegative. The chain is built from TRBV18 and TRBJ1-1, with D perhaps TRBD1 (5 bases). The sequencing input was PBMCs. The CDR3 sequence: CASSPESGGIVTEAFF. As DNA, the CDR3 is TGTGCCAGCTCACCCGAATCGGGGGGGATCGTCACTGAAGCTTTCTTT.